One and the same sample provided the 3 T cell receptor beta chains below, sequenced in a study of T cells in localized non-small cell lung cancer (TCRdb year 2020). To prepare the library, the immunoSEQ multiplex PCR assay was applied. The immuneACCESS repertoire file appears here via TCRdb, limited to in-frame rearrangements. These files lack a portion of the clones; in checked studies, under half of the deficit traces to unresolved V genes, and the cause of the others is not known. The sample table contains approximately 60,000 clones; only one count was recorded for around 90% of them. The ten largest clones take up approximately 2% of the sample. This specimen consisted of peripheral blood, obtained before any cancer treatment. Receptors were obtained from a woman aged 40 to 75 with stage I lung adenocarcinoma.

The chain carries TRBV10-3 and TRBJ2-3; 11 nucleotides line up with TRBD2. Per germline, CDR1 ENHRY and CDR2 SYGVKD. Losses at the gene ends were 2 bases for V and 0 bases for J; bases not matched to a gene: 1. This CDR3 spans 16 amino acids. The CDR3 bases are TGTGCCATCAGTGAGACTAGCGGGAGAAGCACAGATACGCAGTATTTT. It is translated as CAISETSGRSTDTQYF.

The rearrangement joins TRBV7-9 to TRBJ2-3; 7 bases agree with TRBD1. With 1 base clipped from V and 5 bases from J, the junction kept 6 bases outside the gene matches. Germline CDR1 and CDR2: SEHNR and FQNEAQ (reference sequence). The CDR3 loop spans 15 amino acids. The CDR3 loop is CASSLGLSGGDTQYF. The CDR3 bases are TGTGCCAGCAGCTTAGGCCTCTCAGGGGGAGATACGCAGTATTTT.

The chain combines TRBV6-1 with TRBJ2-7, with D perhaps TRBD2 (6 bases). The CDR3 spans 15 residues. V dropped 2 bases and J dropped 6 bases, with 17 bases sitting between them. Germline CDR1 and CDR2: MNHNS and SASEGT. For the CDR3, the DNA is TGTGCCAGCAGTGAAAAACGACTAGGTTCGGCCGAGCAGTACTTC. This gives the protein CASSEKRLGSAEQYF.